These 31 T cell receptor beta chains were sequenced from one sample in a study of blood T cell repertoires in COVID-19. Clones were sequenced by immunoSEQ multiplex PCR, and TCRdb holds only the in-frame ones, with some missing. The sample lists some 31,000 clones; around 91% were seen once. The sequencing sample was made of peripheral blood. The receptors here all came from a man between 65 and 79 years old with active or convalescent COVID-19.

This clone is a singleton in its sample. This rearrangement joins TRBV5-4 to TRBJ2-1, with TRBD1 matching over 8 bases. Germline V gene data show CDR1 as SGHNT and CDR2 as YYREEE (reference sequence). Trimming took 4 bases from V and 7 from J; bases not matched to a gene: 10. CDR3 size: 15 residues. CDR3 nucleotides: TGTGCCAGCAGCCCACGACAGGGGAGTAGTAATGAGCAGTTCTTC. As protein: CASSPRQGSSNEQFF.

The table lists this clone with a few counts. The CDR3 coding sequence is TGTGCCAGCAGTTTGAGCAGGGGATTAGGCTCCTATAATTCACCCCTCCACTTT. Amino acids: CASSLSRGLGSYNSPLHF. The chain recombines TRBV28 with TRBJ1-6; possible D gene TRBD1, 6 bases. V was cut by 3 bases and J by 0 bases, with 15 bases left in between. CDR1 and CDR2 (germline): MDHEN, SYDVKM. This CDR3 comprises 18 residues. The whole variable domain, filled in from reference TRBV28 and TRBJ1-6, reads DVKVTQSSRYLVKRTGEKVFLECVQDMDHENMFWYRQDPGLGLRLIYFSYDVKMKEKGDIPEGYSVSREKKERFSLILESASTNQTSMYLCASSLSRGLGSYNSPLHFGNGTRLTVT.

This chain connects TRBV10-3 to TRBJ1-1; 9 bases map to TRBD1. CDR1 is ENHRY and CDR2 is SYGVKD in the germline V gene. V was pared by 7 bases and J by 5 bases, with 5 bases of the junction left unmatched. The CDR3 is 13 amino acids. CDR3 protein: CAITATGGTEAFF. CDR3 DNA sequence: TGTGCCATCACCGCGACAGGGGGGACTGAAGCTTTCTTT.

The gene calls are TRBV2 and TRBJ2-1; the match to TRBD2 covers 7 bases. V dropped 5 bases and J dropped 9; count of bases not matched to a gene: 1. Germline V gives CDR1 SNHLY, CDR2 FYNNEI. The CDR3 extends over 11 amino acids. As DNA, the CDR3 is TGTGCCAGCAGTCCTAGCGGTGAGCAGTTCTTC. Translated, it gives CASSPSGEQFF.

The rearrangement joins TRBV28 to TRBJ1-2; unclear D gene. Trimming removed 5 bases at V and 4 bases at J, with 11 bases between. CDR3 length: 13 amino acids. Germline V gives CDR1 MDHEN, CDR2 SYDVKM. CDR3 amino acids: CASSTTTIYGYTF. For the CDR3, the DNA is TGTGCCAGCAGTACCACCACAATCTATGGCTACACCTTC.

V gene TRBV7-9 combines with J gene TRBJ1-4; 9 bases match TRBD1. The CDR3 runs to 18 residues. V was clipped by 1 base and J by 7 bases; unmatched bases: 13. Germline CDR1 SEHNR, CDR2 FQNEAQ (reference sequence). The DNA for the CDR3 is TGTGCCAGCAGCTTAGTATATGGGACAGGGCGAGCTTCTGAAAAACTGTTTTTT. This codes for CASSLVYGTGRASEKLFF.

This clone was counted once. This rearrangement joins TRBV5-1 to TRBJ1-2; D gene ambiguous. The V gene's germline CDR1 is SGHRS and CDR2 YFSETQ. Between the trimmed V and J ends, which lost 6 bases and 7 bases, there was a span of 16 bases. The CDR3 covers 13 residues. CDR3: CASTFGESTGYTF. CDR3 sequence (DNA): TGCGCCAGCACTTTTGGAGAGTCAACTGGCTACACCTTC.

This chain links TRBV5-1 with TRBJ2-5; the match to TRBD2 covers 10 bases. From germline, CDR1 is SGHRS and CDR2 YFSETQ. V was pared by 3 bases and J by 5 bases, with 10 bases of the junction left unmatched. The CDR3 runs 16 residues. The CDR3 reads CASSSLPSGSGETQYF. The CDR3 DNA follows: TGCGCCAGCAGCTCCCTCCCTAGCGGGAGTGGTGAGACCCAGTACTTC. Full variable domain (outside the CDR3, taken from reference TRBV5-1 and TRBJ2-5): KAGVTQTPRYLIKTRGQQVTLSCSPISGHRSVSWYQQTPGQGLQFLFEYFSETQRNKGNFPGRFSGRQFSNSRSEMNVSTLELGDSALYLCASSSLPSGSGETQYFGPGTRLLVL.

The chain is built from TRBV6-2 or TRBV6-3 and TRBJ1-1; 7 positions agree with TRBD1. The CDR3 covers 15 residues. Germline CDR1 MNHEY, CDR2 SVGEGT. The V and J ends lost 2 bases and 0 bases, in that order; junction bases with no gene match: 3. This chain's CDR3 is CASSYDRVMNTEAFF. The CDR3 DNA reads as TGTGCCAGCAGTTACGACAGGGTCATGAACACTGAAGCTTTCTTT.

The chain links TRBV20-1 to TRBJ1-6; no reliable D call. Germline CDR1 DFQATT, CDR2 SNEGSKA (reference sequence). The V end was cut by 3 bases, the J end by 10 bases, with 7 bases between. This CDR3 spans 11 amino acids. The CDR3 sequence is CSASPLSPLHF. The CDR3 DNA is TGCAGTGCTAGTCCACTCTCACCCCTCCACTTT.

This clone occurred once. The chain employs TRBV11-1 and TRBJ1-2, with D uncertain. CDR3 length: 13 amino acids. The V end was cut by 5 bases, the J end by 1 base, with 8 bases between. Germline values: CDR1 SGHAT, CDR2 FQDESV (reference sequence). The CDR3 region has the DNA TGTGCCAGCAGCCCGGGTTTTAACTATGGCTACACCTTC. It translates to CASSPGFNYGYTF.

V is TRBV7-2 and J is TRBJ2-7; D uncertain. Trimming stripped 2 bases from V and 3 bases from J, with 2 bases between. The length of the CDR3 is 11 residues. In germline, CDR1 is SGHTA, CDR2 FQGNSA. The CDR3 here is CASSLYYEQYF. The CDR3 DNA reads as TGTGCCAGCAGCTTATACTACGAGCAGTACTTC.

A single count supports this clone. The CDR3 sequence: CASRPRGNEQFF. CDR3 sequence (DNA): TGTGCCAGCAGACCCCGAGGCAATGAGCAGTTCTTC. The V gene is TRBV6-6, the J gene TRBJ2-1; D is undetermined. This CDR3 has 12 amino acids. Trimming stripped 6 bases from V and 6 bases from J, with 9 bases between. Per germline, CDR1 MNHNY and CDR2 SVGAGI (reference sequence).

This chain uses TRBV6-5 with TRBJ1-2; the D gene is possibly TRBD1 (6 bases). This CDR3 comprises 13 residues. V lost 8 bases to trimming and J lost 6 bases, with 16 bases between them. Per the germline V gene, CDR1 is MNHEY and CDR2 is SVGAGI. CDR3 sequence reads: CASAPDRLDGYTF. The CDR3 coding sequence is TGTGCCAGCGCCCCTGACAGGTTAGATGGCTACACCTTC.

Of note for this clone: At the DNA level, this CDR3 is encoded by other sequences in the same sample as well. The chain combines TRBV5-1 with TRBJ1-1, with D unclear. The CDR3 spans 14 residues. V shed 4 bases and J shed 1 base, with 11 bases lying between them. The germline V gene has CDR1 SGHRS and CDR2 YFSETQ. The CDR3 region has the DNA TGCGCCAGCAGCCCCTTAACGGGGAACACTGAAGCTTTCTTT. Translating it yields CASSPLTGNTEAFF. Full variable domain (missing parts from reference TRBV5-1 and TRBJ1-1): KAGVTQTPRYLIKTRGQQVTLSCSPISGHRSVSWYQQTPGQGLQFLFEYFSETQRNKGNFPGRFSGRQFSNSRSEMNVSTLELGDSALYLCASSPLTGNTEAFFGQGTRLTVV.

The chain has TRBV6-6 and TRBJ1-1; 7 bases fit TRBD1. V dropped 7 bases and J dropped 5; count of bases not matched to a gene: 16. Per germline, CDR1 MNHNY and CDR2 SVGAGI (reference sequence). There are 16 residues in the CDR3. CDR3 sequence reads: CASTSGPGTVKTEAFF. In DNA, the CDR3 is TGTGCCAGCACATCGGGACCCGGGACAGTCAAAACTGAAGCTTTCTTT.

The chain couples TRBV18 to TRBJ2-3, with 10 bases that match TRBD2. The germline CDR1 and CDR2 sequences are KGHSH and LQKENI. Unmatched junction bases numbered 6, after V lost 1 base and J lost 5 bases. This CDR3 has 16 residues. The CDR3 nucleotides are TGTGCCAGCTCACCACAAACTAGCGGGACAGGAGATACGCAGTATTTT. It specifies CASSPQTSGTGDTQYF. The variable domain in full, with the rest retrieved from reference TRBV18 and TRBJ2-3, is NAGVMQNPRHLVRRRGQEARLRCSPMKGHSHVYWYRQLPEEGLKFMVYLQKENIIDESGMPKERFSAEFPKEGPSILRIQQVVRGDSAAYFCASSPQTSGTGDTQYFGPGTRLTVL.

This clone was seen just once. The chain employs TRBV28 and TRBJ1-5; D may be TRBD1 (5 bases). There are 15 residues in the CDR3. CDR1 is MDHEN and CDR2 is SYDVKM in the germline V gene. The germline V and J ends were trimmed by 1 base and 5 bases, with 12 bases remaining between them. The CDR3 DNA reads as TGTGCCAGCAGTTTATTGCGGGGAGGGGATCAGCCCCAGCATTTT. The encoded protein is CASSLLRGGDQPQHF.

The chain couples TRBV5-1 to TRBJ2-3; 8 positions match TRBD2. Per germline, CDR1 SGHRS and CDR2 YFSETQ. The CDR3 is made up of 16 amino acids. V was pared by 0 bases and J by 1 base, with 4 bases of the junction left unmatched. The CDR3 loop is CASSLVGTRGTDTQYF. The CDR3 nucleotides are TGCGCCAGCAGCTTGGTTGGGACTAGGGGCACAGATACGCAGTATTTT.

The gene calls are TRBV5-4 and TRBJ2-7, with 12 bases lining up with TRBD1. Losses at the gene ends were 5 bases for V and 5 bases for J; bases not matched to a gene: 11. Germline values: CDR1 SGHNT, CDR2 YYREEE (reference sequence). The CDR3 length is 16 residues. The CDR3 DNA reads TGTGCCAGCAGTTTACCCGGGACAGGGGGCGTCAACGAGCAGTACTTC. Translation gives CASSLPGTGGVNEQYF.

The chain combines TRBV21-1 with TRBJ1-1; TRBD1 reflects the table's D call only, with no check against the DNA. TRBV21-1 has pseudogene status. The CDR3 extends over 17 amino acids. CDR3 in DNA: TGTGCCAGCAGCGATATACCGGGACAGCTAAAGAACACTGAAGCTTTCTTT. It yields the protein CASSDIPGQLKNTEAFF.

The chain is built from TRBV5-1 and TRBJ2-3; no clear D gene. Germline CDR1 and CDR2: SGHRS and YFSETQ. The ends were cut back, 7 bases at V and 0 bases at J, with 18 bases in the middle. CDR3 length: 16 amino acids. CDR3 nucleotide sequence: TGCGCCAGCTCAGAGGTGGCGTTCTCTAGCACAGATACGCAGTATTTT. Its translation: CASSEVAFSSTDTQYF.

V gene TRBV6-5 combines with J gene TRBJ2-6; TRBD1 might be the D (6 bases). Germline CDR1 MNHEY, CDR2 SVGAGI. V was trimmed by 4 bases and J by 14 bases, leaving 24 bases between them. This CDR3 contains 16 residues. The CDR3 coding sequence is TGTGCCAGCAGTTCACAGGGTGTCCCCGATAGTGCGATCCTGACTTTC. The encoded protein is CASSSQGVPDSAILTF.

The V gene is TRBV6-6, the J gene TRBJ1-2; possible D gene TRBD1, 6 bases. Looked up from germline, CDR1 is MNHNY and CDR2 is SVGAGI (reference sequence). CDR3 size: 15 residues. Between the trimmed V and J ends, which lost 2 bases and 6 bases, there was a span of 16 bases. CDR3 residues: CASSYPRQAGDGYTF. In DNA, the CDR3 is TGTGCCAGCAGTTACCCTCGGCAGGCAGGGGATGGCTACACCTTC.

The chain has TRBV7-9 and TRBJ1-1; TRBD1 agrees at 7 bases. The CDR3 spans 14 residues. Germline values: CDR1 SEHNR, CDR2 FQNEAQ (reference sequence). After removal of 4 bases from V and 0 bases from J, the junction contained 2 bases not matched to a gene. For the CDR3, the DNA is TGTGCCAGCAGCTCGACAGGGCTGAACACTGAAGCTTTCTTT. Its protein product is CASSSTGLNTEAFF.

The CDR3 DNA is TGCGCCAGCAGCTTGGGGGACAACGAGGGGAATGAGCAGTTCTTC. Protein product: CASSLGDNEGNEQFF. The chain carries TRBV5-1 and TRBJ2-1; TRBD1 is a possible D gene (6 bases). From germline, CDR1 is SGHRS and CDR2 YFSETQ. V shed 0 bases and J shed 7 bases, with 14 bases lying between them. The CDR3 consists of 15 residues.

This clone has just a few counts. V and J are TRBV27 and TRBJ2-3; a weak D match, TRBD2 (7 bases). The ends were cut back, 10 bases at V and 0 bases at J, with 20 bases in the middle. Per germline, CDR1 MNHEY and CDR2 SMNVEV (reference sequence). This CDR3 is 16 amino acids long. CDR3 in DNA: TGTGCCACACTAAGAGGGGGGGGTGGAAGCACAGATACGCAGTATTTT. Its translation: CATLRGGGGSTDTQYF.

The rearrangement uses TRBV7-2 and TRBJ2-7; D unresolved. This CDR3 region has 15 residues. Trimming left V 0 bases short and J 0 bases short, with 9 bases between. The germline CDR1 and CDR2 sequences are SGHTA and FQGNSA. The CDR3 region is CASSLASYFSYEQYF. The DNA of the CDR3 is TGTGCCAGCAGCTTAGCTAGTTACTTCTCCTACGAGCAGTACTTC.

The chain couples TRBV28 to TRBJ1-1; D remains unclear. Trimming left V 8 bases short and J 5 bases short, with 12 bases between. This CDR3 spans 12 amino acids. Germline V gene sequence: CDR1 MDHEN, CDR2 SYDVKM. The CDR3 sequence is CASLAPGTEAFF. In nucleotides, the CDR3 is TGTGCCAGCTTGGCCCCGGGAACTGAAGCTTTCTTT. The full variable domain, in which reference TRBV28 and TRBJ1-1 provide the parts outside the CDR3, is DVKVTQSSRYLVKRTGEKVFLECVQDMDHENMFWYRQDPGLGLRLIYFSYDVKMKEKGDIPEGYSVSREKKERFSLILESASTNQTSMYLCASLAPGTEAFFGQGTRLTVV.

The chain joins TRBV5-1 to TRBJ2-1, with 10 positions matching TRBD2. Germline lookup yields CDR1 SGHRS and CDR2 YFSETQ. This CDR3 has 17 amino acids. V dropped 0 bases and J dropped 6; count of bases not matched to a gene: 9. As DNA, the CDR3 is TGCGCCAGCAGCTTGGGGACCCTAGCGGGAGTTGTCAATGAGCAGTTCTTC. It encodes CASSLGTLAGVVNEQFF.

In its sample, this clone ranks as medium-sized. This chain links TRBV18 with TRBJ1-1; 9 bases align to TRBD1. Trimming removed 6 bases from V and 3 bases from J; junction bases left unmatched: 8. Germline CDR1 reads KGHSH; CDR2 reads LQKENI. The CDR3 is 15 amino acids. The CDR3 sequence: CASSETGGLYTEAFF. In DNA, the CDR3 is TGTGCCAGCTCGGAAACAGGGGGCTTGTACACTGAAGCTTTCTTT.